The 14 T cell receptor beta chains below all came from one sample that was sequenced in a study of blood T cells in healthy people across ages. For the second PCR, which ran for about 7 to 11 cycles, a sample-barcoded 5' primer and a J-beta primer mix were used. One entry per CDR3 protein, called by TCRdb with MiXCR from the 5' RACE reads. This table holds 780,000 or so distinct CDR3 sequences, about 56% found once. Sample: blood. These receptors were collected from a man aged 35-49 years in good health.

The rearrangement links TRBV5-1 to TRBJ2-7, with unresolved D. This CDR3 has 12 amino acids. Trimming took off 6 bases at V and 1 base at J, with 8 bases between the two ends. The germline V gene encodes CDR1 SGHRS and CDR2 YFSETQ. The CDR3 DNA is TGCGCCAGCAACTCCGATTCCTACGAGCAGTACTTC. Encoded protein: CASNSDSYEQYF.

The chain joins TRBV9 to TRBJ2-1; D not certain. Germline-derived CDR1 and CDR2 are SGDLS and YYNGEE. The CDR3 runs 13 residues. V shed 0 bases and J shed 4 bases, with 5 bases lying between them. CDR3 DNA: TGTGCCAGCAGCGTAGCCCGATACAATGAGCAGTTCTTC. It translates to CASSVARYNEQFF.

This clonotype came up a few times. The chain employs TRBV28 and TRBJ2-3; D is possibly TRBD1 or TRBD2 (5 bases each). The germline gives CDR1 MDHEN, CDR2 SYDVKM. Trimming stripped 7 bases from V and 7 bases from J, with 21 bases between. The CDR3 runs to 15 residues. CDR3 DNA sequence: TGTGCCAGCACCCGAGGTGGGGCTAGCCTTCATACGCAGTATTTT. Translation gives CASTRGGASLHTQYF.

The chain couples TRBV11-1 to TRBJ2-5; no definite D call. There are 12 residues in the CDR3. Trimming shortened V by 5 bases and J by 4 bases, and 8 bases separated the two germline ends. The germline V gene has CDR1 SGHAT and CDR2 FQDESV (reference sequence). The CDR3 loop reads CASSHVPETQYF. CDR3 DNA: TGTGCCAGCAGCCACGTCCCAGAGACCCAGTACTTC.

This clonotype was seen once. The chain carries TRBV4-3 and TRBJ1-2, with D perhaps matching TRBD1 (5 bases). This CDR3 comprises 15 residues. V was cut by 0 bases and J by 8 bases, with 16 bases left in between. CDR1 is LGHNA, CDR2 YSLEER, per germline. This chain's CDR3 is CASSQDGQRTSGYTF. The CDR3 region has the DNA TGCGCCAGCAGCCAAGACGGGCAACGGACAAGCGGCTACACCTTC.

This clonotype appeared a few times. V usage is TRBV24-1 and J usage is TRBJ2-6; D is unresolved. CDR3 size: 15 residues. V lost 3 bases and J 6 bases, leaving 11 bases between the germline ends. Germline V gene data show CDR1 as KGHDR and CDR2 as SFDVKD. The CDR3 spells CATSDQTVEANVLTF. CDR3 in DNA: TGTGCCACCAGTGATCAGACCGTTGAGGCCAACGTCCTGACTTTC.

V and J are TRBV12-3 or TRBV12-4 and TRBJ2-3; a possible D gene is TRBD1 (5 bases). The CDR3 extends over 14 amino acids. V was pared by 7 bases and J by 6 bases, with 17 bases between. CDR3 bases: TGTGCCAGCACCACTCCCCCTGGGGCGGATACGCAGTATTTT. This sequence encodes CASTTPPGADTQYF.

The V call is TRBV5-1, the J call TRBJ2-7; 11 bases match TRBD2. Germline CDR1 SGHRS, CDR2 YFSETQ. The CDR3 runs 14 residues. Trimming at V came to 4 bases and at J to 3 bases, leaving 3 bases not matched to a gene. DNA of the CDR3: TGCGCCAGCAGCGGGGGGACTAGCGGCTACGAGCAGTACTTC. It encodes CASSGGTSGYEQYF.

The chain joins TRBV10-3 to TRBJ2-5; D unresolved. The DNA matches TRBJ2-7 better at its end, which makes the J call doubtful. In germline, CDR1 is ENHRY, CDR2 SYGVKD. The CDR3 is 11 amino acids. The DNA of the CDR3 is TGTGCCATTAAAGCTATAGACGAGCAGTACTTC. Amino acids: CAIKAIDEQYF.

The rearrangement joins TRBV10-3 to TRBJ2-3, with 11 bases aligning to TRBD2. Trimming removed 4 bases from V and 0 bases from J; junction bases left unmatched: 6. CDR1 is ENHRY, CDR2 SYGVKD, per germline. The CDR3 consists of 17 residues. The CDR3 loop is CAISVAGGTTSTDTQYF. The CDR3 coding sequence is TGTGCCATCAGTGTAGCGGGGGGGACTACTAGCACAGATACGCAGTATTTT.

The genes are TRBV2 and TRBJ1-2; tentatively, D is TRBD1 (5 bases). Between the trimmed V and J ends, which lost 1 base and 7 bases, there was a span of 13 bases. The germline V gene has CDR1 SNHLY and CDR2 FYNNEI. The CDR3 loop spans 14 amino acids. The CDR3 sequence: CASSEEGTRGGYTF. CDR3 nucleotide sequence: TGTGCCAGCAGTGAAGAGGGGACGAGGGGTGGCTACACCTTC.

The V and J genes are TRBV29-1 and TRBJ2-7, with 13 bases fitting TRBD2. The germline V gene has CDR1 SQVTM and CDR2 ANQGSEA. V was pared by 6 bases and J by 4 bases, with 3 bases of the junction left unmatched. The CDR3 length is 13 residues. CDR3 sequence (DNA): TGCAGCGTCGGACTAGCGGGAGATTACGAGCAGTACTTC. Encoded protein: CSVGLAGDYEQYF.

The chain is built from TRBV7-3 and TRBJ2-3; 7 nucleotides align to TRBD2. The CDR3 length is 16 residues. Trimming removed 4 bases from V and 1 base from J; junction bases left unmatched: 8. Germline values: CDR1 SGHTA, CDR2 FQGTGA. The CDR3 is CASSSTTGGGTDTQYF. The CDR3 DNA sequence: TGTGCCAGCAGCTCAACGACGGGGGGTGGCACAGATACGCAGTATTTT.

This clonotype showed up just a few times. V is TRBV28 and J is TRBJ2-2, with D tentatively TRBD1 (6 bases). With 5 bases removed from V and 4 bases from J, the gap between germline ends came to 17 bases. Per germline, CDR1 MDHEN and CDR2 SYDVKM. The CDR3 length is 16 residues. In nucleotides, the CDR3 is TGTGCCAGCAGTGCCATGACAGGCGGTGGCACCGGGGAGCTGTTTTTT. This gives the protein CASSAMTGGGTGELFF.